Following are 13 T cell receptor beta chains from one sample sequenced in a study of cytomegalovirus exposure and HLA in healthy donors. Use of 60 Vbeta and 13 Jbeta primers characterized the PCR. Method: immunoSEQ multiplex PCR; TCRdb's copy keeps in-frame clones and lacks some. In the table there are approximately 40,000 clones, 65% to 90% of which are singletons. The sequenced sample was PBMCs. All receptors derive from a woman aged 18-35 years in good health and CMV-seropositive.

The rearrangement joins TRBV2 to TRBJ1-5, with 8 bases aligning to TRBD1. This CDR3 has 14 residues. Germline CDR1 is SNHLY and CDR2 is FYNNEI. J lost 0 bases, V lost 8 bases, and 3 bases had no gene match. CDR3 bases: TGTGCCAGCCAGGGGGCTTATAGCAATCAGCCCCAGCATTTT. This sequence encodes CASQGAYSNQPQHF.

V gene TRBV7-9 combines with J gene TRBJ2-5; D possibly corresponds to TRBD2 (6 bases). Germline lookup yields CDR1 SEHNR and CDR2 FQNEAQ (reference sequence). V was shortened by 1 base and J by 5 bases, with 11 bases between the two germline ends. The CDR3 covers 14 residues. The CDR3 is CASSLGGGAETQYF. The CDR3 nucleotides read TGTGCCAGCAGCTTAGGGGGCGGGGCGGAGACCCAGTACTTC. Full variable domain (remainder filled in from reference TRBV7-9 and TRBJ2-5): DTGVSQNPRHKITKRGQNVTFRCDPISEHNRLYWYRQTLGQGPEFLTYFQNEAQLEKSRLLSDRFSAERPKGSFSTLEIQRTEQGDSAMYLCASSLGGGAETQYFGPGTRLLVL.

This rearrangement joins TRBV6-5 to TRBJ2-5; 7 nucleotides agree with TRBD1. V was clipped by 6 bases and J by 9 bases; unmatched bases: 13. The CDR3 consists of 14 residues. CDR1 and CDR2 (germline): MNHEY, SVGAGI. The CDR3 coding sequence is TGTGCCAGCAGCCTCGGGACAGCCGGTGGGGCCCAGTACTTC. Translated, it gives CASSLGTAGGAQYF.

The chain uses TRBV7-9 and TRBJ2-3; 8 bases agree with TRBD2. Germline CDR1 and CDR2: SEHNR and FQNEAQ (reference sequence). Trimming at V came to 4 bases and at J to 1 base, leaving 10 bases not matched to a gene. The CDR3 covers 17 residues. CDR3 region: CASSSGAAGDRTDTQYF. The CDR3 DNA is TGTGCCAGCAGCTCAGGGGCAGCGGGGGACCGCACAGATACGCAGTATTTT. The full variable domain, rest sourced from reference TRBV7-9 and TRBJ2-3, is DTGVSQNPRHKITKRGQNVTFRCDPISEHNRLYWYRQTLGQGPEFLTYFQNEAQLEKSRLLSDRFSAERPKGSFSTLEIQRTEQGDSAMYLCASSSGAAGDRTDTQYFGPGTRLTVL.

V usage is TRBV29-1 and J usage is TRBJ2-5; a weak D match, TRBD1 (5 bases). CDR1 and CDR2 from the germline V gene are SQVTM and ANQGSEA. The CDR3 extends over 12 amino acids. V was pared by 6 bases and J by 4 bases, with 12 bases between. This CDR3 reads CSVSSGIETQYF. The DNA for the CDR3 is TGCAGCGTATCCTCAGGGATAGAGACCCAGTACTTC.

This clone was recorded once. The genes are TRBV6-5 and TRBJ2-7; TRBD1 matches at 7 bases. V lost 6 bases and J lost 0; bases outside the gene matches: 5. There are 14 residues in the CDR3. Germline lookup yields CDR1 MNHEY and CDR2 SVGAGI. CDR3 in amino acids: CASRRQGPSYEQYF. The CDR3, as DNA: TGTGCCAGCAGGCGACAGGGCCCCTCCTACGAGCAGTACTTC.

The V gene is TRBV27, the J gene TRBJ2-7, with D hard to call. This CDR3 contains 11 residues. Germline V gives CDR1 MNHEY, CDR2 SMNVEV (reference sequence). V was pared by 6 bases and J by 5 bases, with 8 bases between. CDR3 in DNA: TGTGCCAGCAGCTCTCGTGACGAGCAGTACTTC. This translates into CASSSRDEQYF.

This clone was seen once. In DNA form, the CDR3 reads TGTGCCAGAAGCTTGCCCCTGACTAGCGGGACAGCCTACGAGCAGTACTTC. It encodes CARSLPLTSGTAYEQYF. The gene calls are TRBV5-3 and TRBJ2-7; 11 bases agree with TRBD2. TRBV5-3 is recorded as an ORF, its role being uncertain. This CDR3 has 17 residues. With 1 base clipped from V and 2 bases from J, the junction kept 8 bases outside the gene matches.

V is TRBV27 and J is TRBJ2-7, with D perhaps TRBD2 (6 bases). V was cut by 6 bases and J by 8 bases, with 23 bases left in between. The CDR3 runs to 15 residues. Germline CDR1 is MNHEY and CDR2 is SMNVEV (reference sequence). This chain's CDR3 is CASSSTRDSPRKQYF. The CDR3 bases are TGTGCCAGCAGCTCAACTCGGGACTCCCCTCGCAAGCAGTACTTC.

J is TRBJ2-2 and V is TRBV9; TRBD2 is a possible D gene (7 bases). CDR3 length equals 15 residues. Germline V CDR1 and CDR2: SGDLS, YYNGEE. The germline V and J ends were trimmed by 7 bases and 1 base, with 14 bases remaining between them. This CDR3 reads CASAGGRQNTGELFF. Here the CDR3 DNA reads TGTGCCAGCGCCGGGGGGCGGCAGAACACCGGGGAGCTGTTTTTT.

J is TRBJ2-5 and V is TRBV10-3; 7 bases line up with TRBD1. J lost 6 bases, V lost 3 bases, and 4 bases had no gene match. Germline CDR1 and CDR2: ENHRY and SYGVKD. This CDR3 contains 13 residues. In DNA, the CDR3 is TGTGCCATCAGTGACGACAGGGTAAAGACCCAGTACTTC. Protein: CAISDDRVKTQYF.

This chain connects TRBV5-1 to TRBJ2-7; a weak D match, TRBD1 (8 bases). CDR1 and CDR2 (germline): SGHRS, YFSETQ. The CDR3 sequence is 14 residues long. V lost 5 bases, J lost 4 bases, and 16 bases lay in between. This CDR3 reads CASSWGGTGYEQYF. CDR3 bases: TGCGCCAGCAGTTGGGGGGGGACAGGTTACGAGCAGTACTTC.

The gene calls are TRBV7-2 and TRBJ2-5, with 10 bases lining up with TRBD2. The CDR3 has 16 residues. The junction had 11 bases not matched to a gene; V was cut back by 6 bases and J by 4 bases. Germline V gene lookup returns CDR1 SGHTA and CDR2 FQGNSA. CDR3 region: CASSYSGGAFPETQYF. The CDR3 coding sequence is TGTGCCAGCAGTTACAGCGGGGGGGCCTTTCCAGAGACCCAGTACTTC.